This is a list of T cell receptor beta chains from one sample in a study of OX40 agonist ivuxolimab in advanced cancers. This table comes from immunoSEQ multiplex PCR, and its TCRdb copy is limited to in-frame clones, with some not included. Of some 95,000 clones in the sample, around nine tenths were seen once. The sample in question was CD4+ or CD8+ T cells sorted from blood, obtained in a trial of the OX40 agonist ivuxolimab. These receptors originate from an adult with an advanced solid tumor such as melanoma, head and neck, liver or kidney cancer. Both conserved end residues are part of each CDR3. The D gene is left open where the match is weak. The size field is filled for only some rows; it gives once, few, many or a size class.

D gene	V gene	clone size	J gene	CDR3 DNA	CDR3 protein
TRBD1	TRBV10-3	-	TRBJ1-1	TGTGCCATCAGTGACCCGGGACAGGGGGCTGACACTGAAGCTTTCTTT	CAISDPGQGADTEAFF
-	TRBV6-5	-	TRBJ1-1	TGTGCCAGCAGTCAGTTACTAGACACTGAAGCTTTCTTT	CASSQLLDTEAFF
-	TRBV4-3	-	TRBJ1-2	TGCGCCAGCAGCCCGAAGATAGGGGATGGGGGCGGCTATGGCTACACCTTC	CASSPKIGDGGGYGYTF
-	TRBV5-5	-	TRBJ2-7	TGTGCCAGCACCATGTACGGGTCCTACGAGCAGTACTTC	CASTMYGSYEQYF
-	TRBV5-5	many	TRBJ1-2	TGTGCCAGCAGCCCCCAGGGGTTGGACTATGGCTACACCTTC	CASSPQGLDYGYTF
TRBD1	TRBV19	once	TRBJ1-2	TGTGCCAGTAGTGCCCCCCCTCAGGGGGGGAACTATGGCTACACCTTC	CASSAPPQGGNYGYTF
TRBD2	TRBV7-9	-	TRBJ2-2	TGTGCCAGCAGCTCTAGCGGGAACACCGGGGAGCTGTTTTTT	CASSSSGNTGELFF
TRBD1	TRBV28	-	TRBJ2-7	TGTGCCAGCAGTGAGACAGGGGGCGCGACCTACGAGCAGTACTTC	CASSETGGATYEQYF
-	TRBV6-6	-	TRBJ1-5	TGTGCCAGCATCAACTCGGACAGACTCTTTCAGCCCCAGCATTTT	CASINSDRLFQPQHF
-	TRBV2	-	TRBJ1-3	TGTGCCAGCAGTGTTCGGACGAGCTCTGGAAACACCATATATTTT	CASSVRTSSGNTIYF
-	TRBV5-1	once	TRBJ2-2	TGCGCCAGCAGCTTGCTGGGGAACACCGGGGAGCTGTTTTTT	CASSLLGNTGELFF
TRBD2	TRBV18	-	TRBJ2-7	TGTGCCAGCTCCCCCACGGGGGGGTACGAGCAGTACTTC	CASSPTGGYEQYF
TRBD1	TRBV10-1	-	TRBJ2-7	TGCGCCAGCAGTGAGTCAGGGACAGGGAGCTACGAGCAGTACTTC	CASSESGTGSYEQYF